A single sample is the source of the 32 T cell receptor beta chains below, sequenced in a study of CD8 T cells in ankylosing spondylitis. TCRdb re-called the 5' RACE reads through MiXCR, storing one row per CDR3 protein. The sample shows about 360,000 distinct CDR3 sequences, 20% to 25% of them seen only once. Sequencing was performed on blood, either unsorted or a sorted T cell fraction (not recorded which). The source of these receptors is a male donor with ankylosing spondylitis or in good health (not recorded which).

This clonotype showed up just a few times. V and J are TRBV28 and TRBJ2-1; 11 bases agree with TRBD1. Germline CDR1 MDHEN, CDR2 SYDVKM. V was clipped by 5 bases and J by 15 bases; unmatched bases: 6. There are 12 residues in the CDR3. CDR3 amino acids: CASSPDRGRPFF. In DNA form, the CDR3 reads TGTGCCAGCAGTCCGGACAGGGGGCGCCCGTTCTTC.

In its sample, this clonotype was seen many times. J is TRBJ2-1 and V is TRBV25-1; the D gene is possibly TRBD2 (5 bases). The V end lost 2 bases, the J end lost 3 bases, and 8 bases lay between the germline ends. The CDR3 runs 14 residues. Germline-derived CDR1 and CDR2 are MGHDK and SYGVNS. CDR3 coding DNA: TGTGCCAGCAGTGAAGAAGACTACTACAATGAGCAGTTCTTC. As protein: CASSEEDYYNEQFF.

The V and J genes are TRBV20-1 and TRBJ2-1; tentatively, D is TRBD2 (5 bases). The V and J ends lost 3 bases and 7 bases respectively, with 16 bases between them. Germline-derived CDR1 and CDR2 are DFQATT and SNEGSKA (reference sequence). The CDR3 runs to 14 residues. Written as DNA, the CDR3 is TGCAGTGCTAGTGGAGGCAGAGGCGGTAATGAGCAGTTCTTC. Translation: CSASGGRGGNEQFF.

This clonotype was seen a handful of times. The gene calls are TRBV24-1 and TRBJ2-5; TRBD1 agrees at 7 bases. Germline assignment: CDR1 KGHDR and CDR2 SFDVKD. The J segment lost 2 bases and the V segment lost 3 bases, leaving 2 bases of the junction unmatched. This CDR3 is 14 amino acids long. CDR3 DNA: TGTGCCACCAGTGATATGACAGGGCAAGAGACCCAGTACTTC. Its translation: CATSDMTGQETQYF.

The chain has TRBV6-2 or TRBV6-3 and TRBJ2-1; the D gene could be TRBD1 or TRBD2 (5 bases each). The CDR3 is made up of 14 amino acids. Germline CDR1 MNHEY, CDR2 SVGEGT. V lost 2 bases, J lost 7 bases, and 12 bases lay in between. The CDR3 DNA reads TGTGCCAGCAGTTACGAAGGCAGGGAGAATGAGCAGTTCTTC. Translated, it gives CASSYEGRENEQFF.

This clonotype was seen more than once but under ten times. The chain couples TRBV7-9 to TRBJ2-6; no clear D. The germline V gene has CDR1 SEHNR and CDR2 FQNEAQ (reference sequence). The ends were cut back, 5 bases at V and 0 bases at J, with 14 bases in the middle. The CDR3 spans 17 residues. The CDR3 nucleotides read TGTGCCAGCAGCCTCCAGACGTCTCTCTCTGGGGCCAACGTCCTGACTTTC. Its translation is CASSLQTSLSGANVLTF. Looking up the rest from reference TRBV7-9 and TRBJ2-6 gives the full variable domain: DTGVSQNPRHKITKRGQNVTFRCDPISEHNRLYWYRQTLGQGPEFLTYFQNEAQLEKSRLLSDRFSAERPKGSFSTLEIQRTEQGDSAMYLCASSLQTSLSGANVLTFGAGSRLTVL.

There are many counts of this clonotype. The rearrangement links TRBV5-1 to TRBJ1-1; no clear D gene. Germline CDR1 reads SGHRS; CDR2 reads YFSETQ. The CDR3 is 14 residues long. Deletions cut 1 base from V and 4 bases from J, with 11 bases between. CDR3 amino acids: CASSLTSSGTEAFF. DNA for the CDR3: TGCGCCAGCAGCTTGACAAGCAGTGGCACTGAAGCTTTCTTT.

V and J are TRBV27 and TRBJ2-5, with D uncertain. V lost 3 bases and J lost 2, with 7 bases in between. Germline loops: CDR1 MNHEY, CDR2 SMNVEV (reference sequence). CDR3 size: 13 residues. CDR3 bases: TGTGCCAGCAGTTTTAACTCGCAAGAGACCCAGTACTTC. It specifies CASSFNSQETQYF.

This clonotype was seen more than once but under ten times. The chain uses TRBV4-1 and TRBJ2-7; D not certain. CDR1 and CDR2 from the germline V gene are MGHRA and YSYEKL. The length of the CDR3 is 14 residues. V lost 0 bases and J 3 bases, leaving 9 bases between the germline ends. This CDR3 reads CASSQEAGVYEQYF. CDR3 sequence (DNA): TGCGCCAGCAGCCAAGAGGCAGGCGTCTACGAGCAGTACTTC.

This clonotype was recorded at least ten times. The J gene is TRBJ2-3, the V gene TRBV10-3; no definite D call. V was cut by 0 bases and J by 3 bases, with 10 bases left in between. The germline V gene encodes CDR1 ENHRY and CDR2 SYGVKD. The CDR3 contains 15 residues. CDR3 sequence (DNA): TGTGCCATCAGTGAGTCGATAGGTGGGACAGATACGCAGTATTTT. Translating gives CAISESIGGTDTQYF.

The V call is TRBV7-9, the J call TRBJ2-1; 9 nucleotides match TRBD2. The length of the CDR3 is 14 residues. Germline CDR1 is SEHNR and CDR2 is FQNEAQ (reference sequence). Trimming took 2 bases from V and 8 from J; bases not matched to a gene: 4. In DNA form, the CDR3 reads TGTGCCAGCAGCTTACTGACTAGCGGCTATGAGCAGTTCTTC. This codes for CASSLLTSGYEQFF. The complete variable domain, with remaining parts taken from reference TRBV7-9 and TRBJ2-1, reads DTGVSQNPRHKITKRGQNVTFRCDPISEHNRLYWYRQTLGQGPEFLTYFQNEAQLEKSRLLSDRFSAERPKGSFSTLEIQRTEQGDSAMYLCASSLLTSGYEQFFGPGTRLTVL.

This chain joins TRBV20-1 and TRBJ2-1; possible D gene TRBD2, 6 bases. V lost 5 bases and J lost 4, with 6 bases in between. The CDR3 loop spans 11 amino acids. Germline V gene sequence: CDR1 DFQATT, CDR2 SNEGSKA (reference sequence). The CDR3 here is CSAGGYNEQFF. The CDR3 nucleotides read TGCAGTGCTGGGGGGTACAATGAGCAGTTCTTC.

This clonotype was found many times. The chain uses TRBV6-4 and TRBJ2-3; D might be TRBD1 or TRBD2, each matching 5 bases. The length of the CDR3 is 15 residues. Germline V gives CDR1 MRHNA, CDR2 SNTAGT. The V and J ends lost 2 bases and 6 bases respectively, with 15 bases between them. CDR3 nucleotides: TGTGCCAGCAGTGACAGGGGTGGCTCTAGCGATACGCAGTATTTT. It translates to CASSDRGGSSDTQYF.

The chain recombines TRBV7-9 with TRBJ2-5, with D tentatively TRBD2 (5 bases). The CDR3 contains 15 residues. V was trimmed by 5 bases and J by 4 bases, leaving 17 bases between them. CDR1 is SEHNR, CDR2 FQNEAQ, per germline (reference sequence). The CDR3 here is CASSQISARGETQYF. CDR3 bases: TGTGCCAGCAGCCAGATCTCGGCCCGGGGAGAGACCCAGTACTTC. The whole variable domain, remainder taken from reference TRBV7-9 and TRBJ2-5, is DTGVSQNPRHKITKRGQNVTFRCDPISEHNRLYWYRQTLGQGPEFLTYFQNEAQLEKSRLLSDRFSAERPKGSFSTLEIQRTEQGDSAMYLCASSQISARGETQYFGPGTRLLVL.

This clonotype was observed at least ten times. The J gene is TRBJ2-7, the V gene TRBV12-3 or TRBV12-4; D might be TRBD2 (6 bases). Trimming removed 8 bases from V and 0 bases from J, with 8 bases in between. The CDR3 loop spans 12 amino acids. CDR3 loop: CASGGTSYEQYF. The CDR3 region has the DNA TGTGCCAGCGGGGGGACCTCCTACGAGCAGTACTTC.

The chain uses TRBV5-1 and TRBJ2-3, with 7 nucleotides matching TRBD1. In germline, CDR1 is SGHRS, CDR2 YFSETQ. CDR3 length equals 16 residues. V shed 6 bases and J 1 base; nucleotides not matched to a gene: 11. CDR3 DNA: TGCGCCAGCAATACCTTCCGGGACAGCGGCACAGATACGCAGTATTTT. Protein sequence: CASNTFRDSGTDTQYF.

This clonotype came up a few times. This chain joins TRBV24-1 and TRBJ2-1; D might be TRBD2 (6 bases). The CDR3 covers 13 residues. Germline CDR1 reads KGHDR; CDR2 reads SFDVKD. The germline V and J ends were trimmed by 7 bases and 5 bases, with 11 bases remaining between them. The CDR3 coding sequence is TGTGCCACCAGACCCACGGGAGACAATGAGCAGTTCTTC. Its translation: CATRPTGDNEQFF.

This clonotype was seen more than once but under ten times. V usage is TRBV27 and J usage is TRBJ2-3; TRBD2 matches at 13 bases. The J segment lost 2 bases and the V segment lost 4 bases, leaving 9 bases of the junction unmatched. The CDR3 spans 18 residues. Per germline, CDR1 MNHEY and CDR2 SMNVEV (reference sequence). CDR3 nucleotides: TGTGCCAGCAGTTGGTTCGGGACTAGCGGGGCTTACACAGATACGCAGTATTTT. This codes for CASSWFGTSGAYTDTQYF.

This chain links TRBV28 with TRBJ2-5; possibly TRBD2 for D (6 bases). V was pared by 5 bases and J by 1 base, with 11 bases between. The CDR3 is 14 residues long. The germline V gene encodes CDR1 MDHEN and CDR2 SYDVKM. The CDR3 here is CASSPDYRQETQYF. CDR3 DNA sequence: TGTGCCAGCAGTCCGGACTATCGCCAAGAGACCCAGTACTTC. The full variable domain, with the rest looked up from reference TRBV28 and TRBJ2-5, is DVKVTQSSRYLVKRTGEKVFLECVQDMDHENMFWYRQDPGLGLRLIYFSYDVKMKEKGDIPEGYSVSREKKERFSLILESASTNQTSMYLCASSPDYRQETQYFGPGTRLLVL.

The rearrangement uses TRBV4-2 and TRBJ2-3; maybe TRBD2 (5 bases). Trimming pared 0 bases from V and 0 bases from J, leaving 13 bases between. Germline V gene lookup returns CDR1 LGHNA and CDR2 YNFKEQ. The CDR3 is 17 amino acids. The CDR3 region is CASSQDPASLSTDTQYF. The CDR3 DNA follows: TGTGCCAGCAGCCAAGATCCCGCTAGCCTAAGCACAGATACGCAGTATTTT.

Regarding this clonotype: At one boundary the junction diverges from the germline segment, which might be a read error. The chain links TRBV29-1 to TRBJ2-3; 7 bases agree with TRBD1. CDR3 length: 14 residues. CDR1 is SQVTM and CDR2 is ANQGSEA in the germline V gene. In nucleotides, the CDR3 is TGCAGCGCTGACCGGGACAGTCTCACAGATACGCAGTGTTTT. Translated, it gives CSADRDSLTDTQCF.

This clonotype came up a few times. This chain uses TRBV6-5 with TRBJ2-5, with D possibly TRBD1 on 5 matching bases. This CDR3 is built from 14 residues. The germline V gene encodes CDR1 MNHEY and CDR2 SVGAGI. V was shortened by 0 bases and J by 6 bases, with 11 bases between the two germline ends. The CDR3 DNA reads as TGTGCCAGCAGTTACTCGTTCAGGGCGAAGACCCAGTACTTC. Its translation is CASSYSFRAKTQYF.

CDR3 sequence: CASSDPLRGYEQYF. The CDR3 bases are TGTGCCAGCAGTGACCCCCTCCGGGGCTACGAGCAGTACTTC. The V call is TRBV2, the J call TRBJ2-7, with D perhaps matching TRBD2 (5 bases). Germline CDR1 and CDR2: SNHLY and FYNNEI. The V end was cut by 3 bases, the J end by 3 bases, with 12 bases between. This CDR3 has 14 amino acids.

This clonotype has a handful of counts. This CDR3 reads CASRPLLGVRTEAFF. CDR3 sequence (DNA): TGTGCCAGCAGACCGCTTTTGGGGGTGCGTACTGAAGCTTTCTTT. J is TRBJ1-1 and V is TRBV12-3 or TRBV12-4, with a possible D match to TRBD1 (5 bases). Trimming removed 6 bases at V and 5 bases at J, with 19 bases between. There are 15 residues in the CDR3.

This clonotype turned up a few times. The gene calls are TRBV12-3 or TRBV12-4 and TRBJ1-2, with 7 nucleotides matching TRBD1. Trimming took 4 bases from V and 4 from J; bases not matched to a gene: 12. CDR3 length equals 16 residues. CDR3 sequence: CASSSGTEDLAYGYTF. For the CDR3, the DNA is TGTGCCAGCAGTTCCGGGACAGAGGATCTTGCCTATGGCTACACCTTC.

In this sample, this clonotype turned up a few times. The chain recombines TRBV5-5 with TRBJ2-7; D is ambiguous. The CDR3 length is 17 residues. Germline CDR1 reads SGHKS; CDR2 reads YYEKEE (reference sequence). V lost 6 bases and J 2 bases, leaving 24 bases between the germline ends. CDR3 coding DNA: TGTGCCAGCACCCCCGCGCTGGTAACCCTCGAAACCTACGAGCAGTACTTC. Translation: CASTPALVTLETYEQYF. Variable domain in full (rest from reference TRBV5-5 and TRBJ2-7): DAGVTQSPTHLIKTRGQQVTLRCSPISGHKSVSWYQQVLGQGPQFIFQYYEKEERGRGNFPDRFSARQFPNYSSELNVNALLLGDSALYLCASTPALVTLETYEQYFGPGTRLTVT.

This clonotype occurred a few times. In nucleotides, the CDR3 is TGTGCCAGCAGCTTAGAAATAGCGGATGAGCAGTTCTTC. Translated: CASSLEIADEQFF. The V and J genes are TRBV11-2 and TRBJ2-1; perhaps TRBD2 as D (6 bases). Trimming pared 0 bases from V and 8 bases from J, leaving 8 bases between. The CDR3 contains 13 residues. Germline V gives CDR1 SGHAT, CDR2 FQNNGV. The variable domain in full, with the rest retrieved from reference TRBV11-2 and TRBJ2-1, is EAGVAQSPRYKIIEKRQSVAFWCNPISGHATLYWYQQILGQGPKLLIQFQNNGVVDDSQLPKDRFSAERLKGVDSTLKIQPAKLEDSAVYLCASSLEIADEQFFGPGTRLTVL.

This clonotype was observed a few times. This chain uses TRBV4-1 with TRBJ2-7, with D perhaps matching TRBD1 (5 bases). The CDR3 contains 15 residues. V dropped 1 base and J dropped 3 bases, with 13 bases sitting between them. Germline assignment: CDR1 MGHRA and CDR2 YSYEKL. The CDR3 coding sequence is TGCGCCAGCAGCCAAGCCGGCAGGGTGGGCTACGAGCAGTACTTC. As protein: CASSQAGRVGYEQYF.

The sample holds a few counts of this clonotype. The chain uses TRBV6-5 and TRBJ2-1; tentative D call: TRBD2 (5 bases). The CDR3 is made up of 15 amino acids. The germline V and J ends were trimmed by 1 base and 4 bases, with 11 bases remaining between them. Germline V lookup: CDR1 MNHEY, CDR2 SVGAGI. CDR3 DNA sequence: TGTGCCAGCAGTTACTATAGAGAGGGTTACAATGAGCAGTTCTTC. It specifies CASSYYREGYNEQFF.

This rearrangement joins TRBV6-5 to TRBJ2-2; the D is unclear. Germline CDR1 and CDR2: MNHEY and SVGAGI. With 0 bases removed from V and 6 bases from J, the gap between germline ends came to 11 bases. The CDR3 is 15 residues long. CDR3 region: CASSYSYVTAGELFF. CDR3 DNA: TGTGCCAGCAGTTACTCGTACGTTACGGCCGGGGAGCTGTTTTTT.

This clonotype came up a few times. DNA of the CDR3: TGTGCCACCAGCAGAGACAGGGGGCTTCCCGGGGAGCTGTTTTTT. Its translation is CATSRDRGLPGELFF. The rearrangement links TRBV15 to TRBJ2-2; TRBD1 agrees at 8 bases. The ends lost 0 bases at V and 6 bases at J; junction bases unmatched: 3. Per germline, CDR1 LNHNV and CDR2 YYDKDF (reference sequence). This CDR3 has 15 residues.

The DNA of the CDR3 is TGTGCCAGCAGTCGCAAGACAGAACATCAAGAGACCCAGTACTTC. As protein: CASSRKTEHQETQYF. The J gene is TRBJ2-5, the V gene TRBV28, with D perhaps TRBD1 (5 bases). This CDR3 comprises 15 residues. The V end lost 5 bases, the J end lost 2 bases, and 15 bases lay between the germline ends. Germline CDR1 reads MDHEN; CDR2 reads SYDVKM. Looking up the rest from reference TRBV28 and TRBJ2-5 gives the full variable domain: DVKVTQSSRYLVKRTGEKVFLECVQDMDHENMFWYRQDPGLGLRLIYFSYDVKMKEKGDIPEGYSVSREKKERFSLILESASTNQTSMYLCASSRKTEHQETQYFGPGTRLLVL.